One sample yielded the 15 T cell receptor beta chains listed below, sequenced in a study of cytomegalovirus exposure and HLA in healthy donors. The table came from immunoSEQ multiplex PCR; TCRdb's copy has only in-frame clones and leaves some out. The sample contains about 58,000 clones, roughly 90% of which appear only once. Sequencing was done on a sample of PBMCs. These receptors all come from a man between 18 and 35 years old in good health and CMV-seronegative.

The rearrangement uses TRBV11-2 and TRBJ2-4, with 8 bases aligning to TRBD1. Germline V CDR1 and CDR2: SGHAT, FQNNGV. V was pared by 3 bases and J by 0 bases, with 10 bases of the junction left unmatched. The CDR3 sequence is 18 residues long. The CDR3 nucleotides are TGTGCCAGCAGCTTCCAGGGGGCTCAGTCCCCAGCCAAAAACATTCAGTACTTC. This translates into CASSFQGAQSPAKNIQYF.

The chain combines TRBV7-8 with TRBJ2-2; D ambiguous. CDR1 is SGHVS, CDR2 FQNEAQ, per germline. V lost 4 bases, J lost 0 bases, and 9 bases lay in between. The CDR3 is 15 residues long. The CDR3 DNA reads TGTGCCAGCAGCTGGAGCCGTTCGAACACCGGGGAGCTGTTTTTT. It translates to CASSWSRSNTGELFF.

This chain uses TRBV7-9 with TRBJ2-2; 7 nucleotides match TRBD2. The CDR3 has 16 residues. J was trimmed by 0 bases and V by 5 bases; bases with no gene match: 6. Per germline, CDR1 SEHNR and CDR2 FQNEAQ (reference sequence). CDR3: CASSTELAPNTGELFF. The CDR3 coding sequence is TGTGCCAGCAGCACCGAACTAGCGCCGAACACCGGGGAGCTGTTTTTT.

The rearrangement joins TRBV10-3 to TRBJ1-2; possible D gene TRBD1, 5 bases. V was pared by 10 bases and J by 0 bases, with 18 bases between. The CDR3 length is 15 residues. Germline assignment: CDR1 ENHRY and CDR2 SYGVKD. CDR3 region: CATTWGERANYGYTF. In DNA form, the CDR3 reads TGTGCCACGACGTGGGGGGAAAGGGCTAACTATGGCTACACCTTC.

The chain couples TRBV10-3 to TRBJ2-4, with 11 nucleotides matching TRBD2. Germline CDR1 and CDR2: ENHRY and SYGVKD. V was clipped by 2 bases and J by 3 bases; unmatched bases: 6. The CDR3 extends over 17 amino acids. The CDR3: CAISEGLAGGDKNIQYF. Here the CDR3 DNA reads TGTGCCATCAGTGAGGGCCTAGCGGGAGGTGACAAAAACATTCAGTACTTC.

In DNA, the CDR3 is TGTGCCAGCAGTTTATTGGGACTAGCGGGAGGTATCGAGACCCAGTACTTC. It specifies CASSLLGLAGGIETQYF. The chain employs TRBV27 and TRBJ2-5, with 15 bases that match TRBD2. Trimming cost V 1 base and J 5 bases; bases outside gene matches: 5. Germline CDR1 and CDR2: MNHEY and SMNVEV (reference sequence). The CDR3 is made up of 17 amino acids.

CDR3 in DNA: TGTGCCAGCAGACGATTTGCGGGAGAGGACGAGCAGTACTTC. The encoded protein is CASRRFAGEDEQYF. The chain links TRBV27 to TRBJ2-7, with 7 positions matching TRBD2. The CDR3 sequence is 14 residues long. The J segment lost 5 bases and the V segment lost 6 bases, leaving 10 bases of the junction unmatched. Germline values: CDR1 MNHEY, CDR2 SMNVEV (reference sequence).

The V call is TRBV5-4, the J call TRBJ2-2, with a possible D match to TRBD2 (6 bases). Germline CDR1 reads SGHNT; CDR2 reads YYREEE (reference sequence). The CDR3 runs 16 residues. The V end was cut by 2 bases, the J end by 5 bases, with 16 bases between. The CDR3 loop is CASSFFTLARTGELFF. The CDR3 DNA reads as TGTGCCAGCAGCTTTTTCACCCTAGCGCGGACCGGGGAGCTGTTTTTT.

The CDR3 coding sequence is TGTGCCAGCAGTTTAACGACGACAGGGTCTCAGCCCCAGCATTTT. Its translation is CASSLTTTGSQPQHF. The V call is TRBV28, the J call TRBJ1-5, with 7 bases that match TRBD1. Germline CDR1 and CDR2: MDHEN and SYDVKM. This CDR3 comprises 15 residues. Trimming took 2 bases from V and 6 from J; bases not matched to a gene: 7.

CDR3: CAISEGGVSSYNEQFF. CDR3 DNA sequence: TGTGCCATCAGTGAGGGCGGGGTGAGCTCCTACAATGAGCAGTTCTTC. The chain recombines TRBV10-3 with TRBJ2-1, with a possible D match to TRBD2 (6 bases). The V end lost 2 bases, the J end lost 0 bases, and 11 bases lay between the germline ends. The germline gives CDR1 ENHRY, CDR2 SYGVKD. CDR3 length: 16 residues.

The CDR3 loop is CASSEAQGWETQYF. The CDR3 DNA reads TGTGCCAGCAGTGAAGCGCAGGGTTGGGAGACCCAGTACTTC. This chain links TRBV6-1 with TRBJ2-5, with D perhaps matching TRBD1 (5 bases). Germline lookup yields CDR1 MNHNS and CDR2 SASEGT. There are 14 residues in the CDR3. Trimming took off 0 bases at V and 5 bases at J, with 10 bases between the two ends.

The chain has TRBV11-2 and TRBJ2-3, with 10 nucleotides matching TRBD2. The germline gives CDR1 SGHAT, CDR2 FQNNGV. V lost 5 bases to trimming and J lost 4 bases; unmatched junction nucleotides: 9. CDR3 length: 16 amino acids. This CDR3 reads CASSALAGDFADTQYF. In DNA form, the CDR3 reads TGTGCCAGCAGCGCCCTAGCGGGAGACTTTGCAGATACGCAGTATTTT.

CDR3 in DNA: TGTGCCAGCAGTTACACTGACTCGGGGGGGCAAGAGACCCAGTACTTC. Encoded protein: CASSYTDSGGQETQYF. V usage is TRBV28 and J usage is TRBJ2-5; 8 bases are shared with TRBD2. V was clipped by 4 bases and J by 2 bases; unmatched bases: 9. The CDR3 contains 16 residues. Per germline, CDR1 MDHEN and CDR2 SYDVKM.

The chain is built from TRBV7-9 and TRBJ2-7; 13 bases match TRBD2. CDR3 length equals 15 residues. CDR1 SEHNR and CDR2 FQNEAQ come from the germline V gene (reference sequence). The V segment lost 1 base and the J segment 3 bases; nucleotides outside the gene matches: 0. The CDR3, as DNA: TGTGCCAGCAGCTTAGGGACTAGCGGGAGCTACGAGCAGTACTTC. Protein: CASSLGTSGSYEQYF.

The CDR3 coding sequence is TGTGCCAGCAGTGAAGCGGACAGCCTCCTCTCCCGGGAGCTGTTTTTT. Its translation is CASSEADSLLSRELFF. The V and J genes are TRBV2 and TRBJ2-2, with D perhaps TRBD1 (6 bases). Germline V gene lookup returns CDR1 SNHLY and CDR2 FYNNEI. The CDR3 totals 16 residues. V was cut by 0 bases and J by 9 bases, with 17 bases left in between.